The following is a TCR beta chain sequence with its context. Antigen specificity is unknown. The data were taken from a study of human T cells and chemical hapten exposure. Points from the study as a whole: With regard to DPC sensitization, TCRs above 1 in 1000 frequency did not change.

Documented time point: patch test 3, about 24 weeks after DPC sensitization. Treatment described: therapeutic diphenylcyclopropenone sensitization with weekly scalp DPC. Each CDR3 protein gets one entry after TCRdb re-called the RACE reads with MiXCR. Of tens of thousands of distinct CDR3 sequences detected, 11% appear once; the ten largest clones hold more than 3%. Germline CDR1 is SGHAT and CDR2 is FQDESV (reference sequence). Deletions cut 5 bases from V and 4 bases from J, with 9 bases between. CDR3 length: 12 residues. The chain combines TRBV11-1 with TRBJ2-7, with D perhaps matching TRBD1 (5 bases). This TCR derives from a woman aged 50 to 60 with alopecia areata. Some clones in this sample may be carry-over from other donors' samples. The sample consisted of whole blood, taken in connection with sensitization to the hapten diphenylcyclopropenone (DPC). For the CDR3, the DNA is TGTGCCAGCAGCCTCCAGGGTTACGAGCAGTACTTC. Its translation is CASSLQGYEQYF.